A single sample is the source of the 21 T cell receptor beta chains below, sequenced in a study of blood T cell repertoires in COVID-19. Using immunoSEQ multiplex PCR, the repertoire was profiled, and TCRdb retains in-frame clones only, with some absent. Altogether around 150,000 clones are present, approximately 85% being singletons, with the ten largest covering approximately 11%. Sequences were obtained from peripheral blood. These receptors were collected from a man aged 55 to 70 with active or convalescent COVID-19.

The CDR3 is CASSLDRPGYGEKLFF. In DNA form, the CDR3 reads TGTGCCAGCAGCTTAGATCGGCCGGGGTACGGTGAAAAACTGTTTTTT. The rearrangement uses TRBV11-3 and TRBJ1-4, with unresolved D. Trimming shortened V by 0 bases and J by 7 bases, and 15 bases separated the two germline ends. The CDR3 has 16 residues. CDR1 and CDR2 (germline): SGHNT, YENEEA.

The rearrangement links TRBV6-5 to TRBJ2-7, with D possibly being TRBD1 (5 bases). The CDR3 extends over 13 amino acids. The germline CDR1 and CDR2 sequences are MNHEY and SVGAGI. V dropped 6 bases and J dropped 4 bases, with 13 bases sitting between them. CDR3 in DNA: TGTGCCAGCAGCCGACGCGCAGGGTACGAGCAGTACTTC. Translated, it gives CASSRRAGYEQYF.

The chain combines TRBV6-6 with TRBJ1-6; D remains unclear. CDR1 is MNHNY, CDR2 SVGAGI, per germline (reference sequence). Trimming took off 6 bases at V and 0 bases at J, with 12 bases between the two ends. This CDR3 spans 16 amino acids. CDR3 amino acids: CASRLTGNSYNSPLHF. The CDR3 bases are TGTGCCAGCAGACTGACTGGAAACTCCTATAATTCACCCCTCCACTTT.

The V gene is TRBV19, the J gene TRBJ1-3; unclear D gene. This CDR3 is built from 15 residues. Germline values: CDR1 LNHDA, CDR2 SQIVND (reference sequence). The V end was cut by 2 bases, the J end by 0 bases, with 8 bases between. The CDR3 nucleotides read TGTGCCAGTAGTATATTGATGAGCTCTGGAAACACCATATATTTT. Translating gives CASSILMSSGNTIYF.

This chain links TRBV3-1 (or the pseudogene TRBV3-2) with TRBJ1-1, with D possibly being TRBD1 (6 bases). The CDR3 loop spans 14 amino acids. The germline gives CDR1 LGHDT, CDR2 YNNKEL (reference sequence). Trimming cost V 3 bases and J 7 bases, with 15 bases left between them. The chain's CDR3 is CASSHLWEGVEAFF. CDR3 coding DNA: TGTGCCAGCAGCCACCTCTGGGAGGGGGTTGAAGCTTTCTTT.

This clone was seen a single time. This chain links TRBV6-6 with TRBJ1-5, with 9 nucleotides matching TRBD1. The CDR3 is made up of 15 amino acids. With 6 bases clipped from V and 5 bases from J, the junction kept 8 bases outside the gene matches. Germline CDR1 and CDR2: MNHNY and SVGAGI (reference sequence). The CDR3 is CASRAGDREYQPQHF. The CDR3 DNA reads TGTGCCAGCAGAGCGGGGGACAGGGAGTATCAGCCCCAGCATTTT.

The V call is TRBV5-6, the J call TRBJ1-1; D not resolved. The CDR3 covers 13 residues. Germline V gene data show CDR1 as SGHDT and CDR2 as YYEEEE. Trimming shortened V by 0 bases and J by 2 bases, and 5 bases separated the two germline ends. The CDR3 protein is CASSLDINTEAFF. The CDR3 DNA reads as TGTGCCAGCAGCTTGGACATTAACACTGAAGCTTTCTTT.

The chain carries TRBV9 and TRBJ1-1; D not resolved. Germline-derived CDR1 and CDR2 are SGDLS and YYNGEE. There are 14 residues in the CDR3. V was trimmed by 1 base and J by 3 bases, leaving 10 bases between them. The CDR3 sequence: CASSVRPTDTEAFF. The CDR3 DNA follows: TGTGCCAGCAGCGTACGCCCCACAGACACTGAAGCTTTCTTT.

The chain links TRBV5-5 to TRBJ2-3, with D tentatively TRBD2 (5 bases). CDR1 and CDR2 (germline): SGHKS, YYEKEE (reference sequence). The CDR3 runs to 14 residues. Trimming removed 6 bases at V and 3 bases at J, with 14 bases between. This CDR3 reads CASITGSVTDTQYF. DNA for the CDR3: TGTGCCAGCATTACGGGTAGCGTGACAGATACGCAGTATTTT. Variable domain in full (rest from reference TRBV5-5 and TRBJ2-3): DAGVTQSPTHLIKTRGQQVTLRCSPISGHKSVSWYQQVLGQGPQFIFQYYEKEERGRGNFPDRFSARQFPNYSSELNVNALLLGDSALYLCASITGSVTDTQYFGPGTRLTVL.

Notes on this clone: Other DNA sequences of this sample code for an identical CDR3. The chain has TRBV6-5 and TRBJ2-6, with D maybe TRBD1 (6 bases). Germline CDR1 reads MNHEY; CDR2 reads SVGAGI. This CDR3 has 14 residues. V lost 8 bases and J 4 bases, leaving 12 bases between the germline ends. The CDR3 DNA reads TGTGCCAGCTTAACCGGGACAGGGGCCAACGTCCTGACTTTC. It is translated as CASLTGTGANVLTF.

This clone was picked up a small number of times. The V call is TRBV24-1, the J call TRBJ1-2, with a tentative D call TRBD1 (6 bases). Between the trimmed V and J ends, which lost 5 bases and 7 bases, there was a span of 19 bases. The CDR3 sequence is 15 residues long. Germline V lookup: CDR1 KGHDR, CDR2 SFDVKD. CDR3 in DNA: TGTGCCACCAGTGCCCACACAGGGTCGCCGTTTGGCTACACCTTC. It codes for CATSAHTGSPFGYTF.

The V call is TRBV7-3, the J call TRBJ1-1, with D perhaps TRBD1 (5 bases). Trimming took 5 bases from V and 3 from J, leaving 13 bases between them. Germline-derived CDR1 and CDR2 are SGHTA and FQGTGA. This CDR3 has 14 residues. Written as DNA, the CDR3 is TGTGCCAGCAGCGCTTGGGGCGGGGACACTGAAGCTTTCTTT. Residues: CASSAWGGDTEAFF.

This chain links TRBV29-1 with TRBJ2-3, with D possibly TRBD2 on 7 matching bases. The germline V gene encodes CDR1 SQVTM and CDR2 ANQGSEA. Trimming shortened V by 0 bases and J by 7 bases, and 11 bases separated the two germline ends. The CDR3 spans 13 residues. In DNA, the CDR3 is TGCAGCGTTGAAGAAGGGGGGGCGAATACGCAGTATTTT. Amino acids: CSVEEGGANTQYF.

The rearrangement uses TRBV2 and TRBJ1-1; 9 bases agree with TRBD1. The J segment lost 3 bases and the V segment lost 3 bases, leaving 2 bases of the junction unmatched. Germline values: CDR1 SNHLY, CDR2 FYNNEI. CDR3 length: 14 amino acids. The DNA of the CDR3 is TGTGCCAGCAGTGATAGACAGGGGGACACTGAAGCTTTCTTT. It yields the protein CASSDRQGDTEAFF.

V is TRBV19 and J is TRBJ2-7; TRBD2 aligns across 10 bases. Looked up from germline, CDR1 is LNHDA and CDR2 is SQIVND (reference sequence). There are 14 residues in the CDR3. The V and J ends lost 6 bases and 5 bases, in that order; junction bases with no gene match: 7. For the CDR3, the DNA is TGTGCCAGTAGGGGAGCGGGAGGGCCTAACGAGCAGTACTTC. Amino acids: CASRGAGGPNEQYF.

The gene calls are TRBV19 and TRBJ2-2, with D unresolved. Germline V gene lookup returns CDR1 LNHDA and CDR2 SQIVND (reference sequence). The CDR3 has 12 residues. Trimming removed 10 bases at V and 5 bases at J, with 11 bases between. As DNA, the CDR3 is TGTGCCATTCAGCCTAGAACCGGGGAGCTGTTTTTT. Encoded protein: CAIQPRTGELFF.

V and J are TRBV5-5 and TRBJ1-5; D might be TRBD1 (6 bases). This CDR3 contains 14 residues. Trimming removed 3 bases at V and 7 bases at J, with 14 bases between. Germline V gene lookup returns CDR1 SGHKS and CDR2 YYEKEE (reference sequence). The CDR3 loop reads CASSYVGGRQPQHF. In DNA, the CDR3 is TGTGCCAGCAGCTATGTCGGGGGGCGGCAGCCCCAGCATTTT.

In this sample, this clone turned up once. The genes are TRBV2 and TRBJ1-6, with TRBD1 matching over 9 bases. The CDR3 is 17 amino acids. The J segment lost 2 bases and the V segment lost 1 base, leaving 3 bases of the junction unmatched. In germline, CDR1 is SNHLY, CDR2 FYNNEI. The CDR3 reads CASSEGDRAAYNSPLHF. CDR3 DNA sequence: TGTGCCAGCAGTGAAGGGGACAGGGCCGCCTATAATTCACCCCTCCACTTT.

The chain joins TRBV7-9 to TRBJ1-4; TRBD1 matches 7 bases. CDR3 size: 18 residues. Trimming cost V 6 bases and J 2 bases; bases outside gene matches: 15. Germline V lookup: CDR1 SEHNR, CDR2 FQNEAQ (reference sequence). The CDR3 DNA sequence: TGTGCCAGCAGTAAATGGGACAGAATGATGAGGACTAATGAAAAACTGTTTTTT. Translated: CASSKWDRMMRTNEKLFF.

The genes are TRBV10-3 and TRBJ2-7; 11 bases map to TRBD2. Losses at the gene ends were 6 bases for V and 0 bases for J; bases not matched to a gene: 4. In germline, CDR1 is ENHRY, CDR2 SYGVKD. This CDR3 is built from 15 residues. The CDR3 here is CAISATSGSSYEQYF. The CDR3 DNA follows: TGTGCCATCAGCGCCACTAGCGGGAGCTCCTACGAGCAGTACTTC.

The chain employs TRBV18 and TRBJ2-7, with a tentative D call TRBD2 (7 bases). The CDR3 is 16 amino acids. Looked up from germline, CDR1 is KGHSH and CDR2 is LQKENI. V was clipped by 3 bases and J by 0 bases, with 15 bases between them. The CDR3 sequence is CASSPRGGRSSYEQYF. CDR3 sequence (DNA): TGTGCCAGCTCACCGCGCGGGGGCCGTAGCTCCTACGAGCAGTACTTC.